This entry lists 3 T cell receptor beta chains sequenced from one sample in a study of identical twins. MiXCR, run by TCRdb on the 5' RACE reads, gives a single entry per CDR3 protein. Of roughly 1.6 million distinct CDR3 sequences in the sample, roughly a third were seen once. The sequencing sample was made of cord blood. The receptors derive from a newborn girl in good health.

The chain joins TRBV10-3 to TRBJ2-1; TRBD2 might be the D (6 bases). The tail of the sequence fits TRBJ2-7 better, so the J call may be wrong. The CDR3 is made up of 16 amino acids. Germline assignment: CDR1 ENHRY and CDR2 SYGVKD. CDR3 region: CAISESNGGSYNEQYF. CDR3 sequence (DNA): TGTGCCATCAGTGAGTCTAACGGGGGATCCTACAATGAGCAGTACTTC.

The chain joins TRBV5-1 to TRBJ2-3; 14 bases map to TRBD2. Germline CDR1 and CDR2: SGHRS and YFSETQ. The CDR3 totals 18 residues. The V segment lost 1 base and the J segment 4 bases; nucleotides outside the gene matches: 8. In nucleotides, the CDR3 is TGCGCCAGCAGCTTGTGGTCGACTAGCGGGGGGGCAGCAGATACGCAGTATTTT. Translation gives CASSLWSTSGGAADTQYF.

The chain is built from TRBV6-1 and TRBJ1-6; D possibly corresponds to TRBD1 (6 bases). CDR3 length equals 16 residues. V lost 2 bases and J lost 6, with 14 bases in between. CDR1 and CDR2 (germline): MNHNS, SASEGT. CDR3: CASSEPVVRGNSPLHF. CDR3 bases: TGTGCCAGCAGTGAACCCGTTGTCAGGGGTAATTCACCCCTCCACTTT.